Presented here are 13 T cell receptor beta chains from one specimen sequenced in a study of blood T cells in healthy people across ages. A second PCR, run for roughly 7 to 12 cycles, used a sample-barcoded 5' primer plus a J-beta primer mix. MiXCR was run by TCRdb on the 5' RACE reads, yielding one entry per CDR3 protein. The table has more than 600,000 distinct CDR3 sequences, around 25% seen once. The data also belong to a second study, concerning T cells of mothers and their children.

Sequenced sample: blood. The source of these receptors is a boy younger than 18 in good health.

The chain combines TRBV3-1 with TRBJ2-7, with 7 positions matching TRBD2. This CDR3 has 14 amino acids. With 4 bases clipped from V and 0 bases from J, the junction kept 3 bases outside the gene matches. Germline V gene sequence: CDR1 LGHDT, CDR2 YNNKEL (reference sequence). The CDR3 loop is CASSPWTSSYEQYF. In DNA form, the CDR3 reads TGTGCCAGCAGCCCCTGGACTAGCTCCTACGAGCAGTACTTC.

V and J are TRBV3-1 and TRBJ1-1, with 7 bases matching TRBD1. V lost 0 bases to trimming and J lost 10 bases; unmatched junction nucleotides: 5. Germline-derived CDR1 and CDR2 are LGHDT and YNNKEL (reference sequence). This CDR3 spans 13 amino acids. This chain's CDR3 is CASSQDVQGIAFF. For the CDR3, the DNA is TGTGCCAGCAGCCAAGATGTACAGGGGATAGCTTTCTTT.

This clonotype appeared a single time. The chain combines TRBV12-3 or TRBV12-4 with TRBJ1-1; TRBD1 matches 7 bases. The CDR3 has 16 residues. The ends lost 5 bases at V and 4 bases at J; junction bases unmatched: 13. CDR3 coding DNA: TGTGCCAGCAGTCCCCGGGCAGGGGGAGCTCGCACTGAAGCTTTCTTT. Its protein product is CASSPRAGGARTEAFF.

DNA of the CDR3: TGTGCCAGCAGTTTAGTGTCGGTCGATGGCTACACCTTC. As protein: CASSLVSVDGYTF. The V call is TRBV12-3 or TRBV12-4, the J call TRBJ1-2; D is unclear. V shed 1 base and J shed 6 bases, with 9 bases lying between them. The CDR3 spans 13 residues.

This clonotype was seen only a few times. This chain links TRBV10-1 with TRBJ2-7; unclear D gene. This CDR3 comprises 12 residues. Trimming removed 0 bases from V and 6 bases from J, with 6 bases in between. CDR1 WNHNN and CDR2 SYGVQD come from the germline V gene (reference sequence). The CDR3 region is CASSESSGEQYF. The CDR3 nucleotides are TGCGCCAGCAGTGAGTCGTCCGGCGAGCAGTACTTC.

This clonotype showed up just a few times. This chain joins TRBV12-3 or TRBV12-4 and TRBJ1-3, with 9 nucleotides matching TRBD1. The CDR3 extends over 14 amino acids. The V gene end was trimmed by 5 bases and the J gene end by 5 bases; junction bases not matched to a gene: 4. CDR3 amino acids: CASSLGQGRNTIYF. DNA for the CDR3: TGTGCCAGCAGTCTCGGACAGGGGCGAAACACCATATATTTT.

This rearrangement joins TRBV28 to TRBJ2-1, with 10 bases aligning to TRBD2. The V and J ends lost 5 bases and 3 bases, in that order; junction bases with no gene match: 25. The CDR3 loop spans 22 amino acids. Germline V gene lookup returns CDR1 MDHEN and CDR2 SYDVKM. The CDR3 sequence: CASSSGRATGPTIRVFYNEQFF. For the CDR3, the DNA is TGTGCCAGCAGTAGCGGGAGGGCGACGGGGCCGACAATCCGGGTTTTCTACAATGAGCAGTTCTTC. The complete variable domain, with remaining parts taken from reference TRBV28 and TRBJ2-1, reads DVKVTQSSRYLVKRTGEKVFLECVQDMDHENMFWYRQDPGLGLRLIYFSYDVKMKEKGDIPEGYSVSREKKERFSLILESASTNQTSMYLCASSSGRATGPTIRVFYNEQFFGPGTRLTVL.

The V call is TRBV13, the J call TRBJ2-7; D gene ambiguous. This CDR3 region has 17 residues. The ends were cut back, 2 bases at V and 3 bases at J, with 20 bases in the middle. Looked up from germline, CDR1 is PRHDT and CDR2 is FYEKMQ (reference sequence). The CDR3 nucleotides are TGTGCCAGCAGCTTATCTACGGGTACACCGTACGACTACGAGCAGTACTTC. Its protein is CASSLSTGTPYDYEQYF.

This clonotype was seen at least ten times. The chain couples TRBV7-2 to TRBJ2-7; possibly TRBD1 for D (6 bases). This CDR3 has 12 amino acids. Germline values: CDR1 SGHTA, CDR2 FQGNSA. The V gene lost 2 bases and the J gene lost 5 bases, with 7 bases spanning the gap. The CDR3 region is CASSLQGNEQYF. Here the CDR3 DNA reads TGTGCCAGCAGCTTACAGGGGAACGAGCAGTACTTC.

This sequence joins TRBV27 and TRBJ2-2; 7 nucleotides line up with TRBD1. This CDR3 contains 15 residues. V gave up 3 bases and J gave up 2 bases; unmatched junction bases: 3. Per the germline V gene, CDR1 is MNHEY and CDR2 is SMNVEV (reference sequence). The CDR3 sequence is CASSLTGYNTGELFF. DNA of the CDR3: TGTGCCAGCAGTTTGACAGGGTATAACACCGGGGAGCTGTTTTTT.

The rearrangement uses TRBV7-9 and TRBJ2-3; D gene uncertain. The CDR3 loop spans 14 amino acids. The germline V gene has CDR1 SEHNR and CDR2 FQNEAQ (reference sequence). Between the trimmed V and J ends, which lost 5 bases and 1 base, there was a span of 10 bases. The CDR3 DNA is TGTGCCAGCAGCCCCCACTTCGGCACAGATACGCAGTATTTT. Amino acid sequence: CASSPHFGTDTQYF.

The chain uses TRBV29-1 and TRBJ1-4; TRBD1 aligns across 8 bases. The CDR3 is made up of 14 amino acids. Unmatched junction bases numbered 7, after V lost 3 bases and J lost 7 bases. Per the germline V gene, CDR1 is SQVTM and CDR2 is ANQGSEA. The CDR3 DNA reads TGCAGCGTTGATAAGACAGGGGTTGGTGAAAAACTGTTTTTT. Residues: CSVDKTGVGEKLFF.

The chain has TRBV5-1 and TRBJ2-5, with TRBD2 matching over 9 bases. In germline, CDR1 is SGHRS, CDR2 YFSETQ. The CDR3 length is 16 residues. V shed 4 bases, J shed 3 bases, and the junction held 10 bases outside the gene matches. CDR3 DNA: TGCGCCAGCAGCATTGGTCTAGCGGGACTTGAAGAGACCCAGTACTTC. Residues: CASSIGLAGLEETQYF.